This T cell receptor beta chain was identified in a study of shared clonotypes between healthy human individuals. Study-wide results and caveats: In general, naive subsets displayed greater estimated richness than memory subsets did.

The CDR3 runs 14 residues. With V trimmed by 6 bases and J by 5 bases, 7 bases remained unmatched. CDR1 SNHLY and CDR2 FYNNEI come from the germline V gene. The table came from immunoSEQ multiplex PCR; TCRdb's copy has only in-frame clones and leaves some out. The profile shows fewer than 3 million clones, under 95% of them singletons. This clone was recorded a few times. As yet, its antigen is unknown. The source material was naive CD4+ T cells from PBMCs. This sample's subset: CD45RA+ positively selected. This sequence joins TRBV2 and TRBJ1-5, with 7 bases fitting TRBD1. The clonotype was recovered from a young man in good health. Some clones in this sample may be carry-over from other donors' samples. The CDR3 bases are TGTGCCAGCAGAACAGGACAGGCGGATCAGCCCCAGCATTTT. Translated, it gives CASRTGQADQPQHF.